There are a few counts of the clone carrying this TCR beta chain. These data are taken from a study of beta chain features in type 1 diabetes. Whole-study context: When patients were set against healthy donors, age, gender and cell yields were similar.

Per donor, one heparinised blood draw averaged approximately 120 mL. The authors sorted CD4+ naive, central memory, regulatory and stem cell-like memory cells via CD45RO/CCR7/CD25/CD127/CD95/CD27. The CDR3 extends over 15 amino acids. Trimming cost V 5 bases and J 6 bases; bases outside gene matches: 7. Per germline, CDR1 SGHAT and CDR2 FQNNGV. Investigators reverse transcribed all isolated RNA, so they sequenced expressed TCRB transcripts. Naive, central memory and regulatory T cell samples averaged roughly 4 million reads. Generated by immunoSEQ multiplex PCR, the TCRdb table keeps only in-frame clones and is missing some. The repertoire holds 970,000 or so clones, with about a sixth as singletons.

The sequenced sample was naive CD4+ T cells from blood. The chain joins TRBV11-2 to TRBJ2-4; 10 nucleotides match TRBD2. This receptor was identified in a woman aged 18-29 years in good health. The CDR3 DNA follows: TGTGCCAGCAGCCGAAGCGGGAGGGCGGGAAACATTCAGTACTTC. Translating gives CASSRSGRAGNIQYF.